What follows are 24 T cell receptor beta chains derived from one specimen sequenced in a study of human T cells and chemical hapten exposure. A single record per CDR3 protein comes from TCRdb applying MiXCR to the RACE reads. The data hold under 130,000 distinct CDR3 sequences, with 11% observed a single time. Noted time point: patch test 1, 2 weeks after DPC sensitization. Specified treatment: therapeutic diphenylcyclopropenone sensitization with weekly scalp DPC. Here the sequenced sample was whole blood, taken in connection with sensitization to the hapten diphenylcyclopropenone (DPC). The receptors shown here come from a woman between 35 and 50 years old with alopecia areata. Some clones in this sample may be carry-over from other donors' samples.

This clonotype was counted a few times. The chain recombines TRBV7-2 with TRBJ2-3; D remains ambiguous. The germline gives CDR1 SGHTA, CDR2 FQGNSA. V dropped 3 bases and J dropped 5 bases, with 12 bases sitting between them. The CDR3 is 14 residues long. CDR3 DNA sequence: TGTGCCAGCAGCTTGGAGTGGTTGGGAGATACGCAGTATTTT. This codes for CASSLEWLGDTQYF.

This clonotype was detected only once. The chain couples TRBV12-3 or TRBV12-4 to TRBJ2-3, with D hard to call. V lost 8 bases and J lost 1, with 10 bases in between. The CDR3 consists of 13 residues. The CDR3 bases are TGTGCCAGCGGTTACTTGGGCACAGATACGCAGTATTTT. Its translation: CASGYLGTDTQYF.

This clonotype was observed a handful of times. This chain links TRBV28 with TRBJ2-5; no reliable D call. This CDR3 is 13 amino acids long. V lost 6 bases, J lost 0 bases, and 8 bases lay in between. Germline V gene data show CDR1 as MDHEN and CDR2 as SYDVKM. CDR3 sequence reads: CASSTENQETQYF. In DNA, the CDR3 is TGTGCCAGCAGCACAGAGAACCAAGAGACCCAGTACTTC.

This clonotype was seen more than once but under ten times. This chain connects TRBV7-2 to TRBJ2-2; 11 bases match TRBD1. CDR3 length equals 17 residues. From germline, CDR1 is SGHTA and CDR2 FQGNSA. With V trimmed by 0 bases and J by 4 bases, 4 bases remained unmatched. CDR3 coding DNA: TGTGCCAGCAGCTTAGCGGGGGACAGGGGGGTCACCGGGGAGCTGTTTTTT. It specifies CASSLAGDRGVTGELFF.

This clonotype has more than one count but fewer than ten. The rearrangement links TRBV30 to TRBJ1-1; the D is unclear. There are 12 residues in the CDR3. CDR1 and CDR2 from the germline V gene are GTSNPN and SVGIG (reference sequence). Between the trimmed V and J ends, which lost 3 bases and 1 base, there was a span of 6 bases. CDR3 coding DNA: TGTGCCTGGAGCCAACAGAACACTGAAGCTTTCTTT. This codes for CAWSQQNTEAFF.

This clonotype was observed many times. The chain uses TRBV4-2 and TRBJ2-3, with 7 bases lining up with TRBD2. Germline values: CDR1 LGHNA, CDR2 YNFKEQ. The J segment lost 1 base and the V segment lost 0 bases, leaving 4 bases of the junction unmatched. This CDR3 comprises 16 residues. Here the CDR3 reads CASSQEGRERTDTQYF. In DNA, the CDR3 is TGTGCCAGCAGCCAAGAAGGGCGGGAGCGCACAGATACGCAGTATTTT.

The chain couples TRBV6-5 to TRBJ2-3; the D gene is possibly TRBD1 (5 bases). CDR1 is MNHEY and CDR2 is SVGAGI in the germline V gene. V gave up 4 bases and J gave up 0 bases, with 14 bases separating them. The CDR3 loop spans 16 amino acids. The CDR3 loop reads CASSSVGATSTDTQYF. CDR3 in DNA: TGTGCCAGCAGTTCCGTAGGGGCTACTAGCACAGATACGCAGTATTTT.

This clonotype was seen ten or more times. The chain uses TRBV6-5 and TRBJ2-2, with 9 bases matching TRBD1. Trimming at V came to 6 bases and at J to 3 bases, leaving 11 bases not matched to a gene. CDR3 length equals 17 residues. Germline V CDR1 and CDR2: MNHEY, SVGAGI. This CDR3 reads CASSTRGQGPHTGELFF. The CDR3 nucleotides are TGTGCCAGCAGCACAAGGGGACAGGGCCCCCACACCGGGGAGCTGTTTTTT.

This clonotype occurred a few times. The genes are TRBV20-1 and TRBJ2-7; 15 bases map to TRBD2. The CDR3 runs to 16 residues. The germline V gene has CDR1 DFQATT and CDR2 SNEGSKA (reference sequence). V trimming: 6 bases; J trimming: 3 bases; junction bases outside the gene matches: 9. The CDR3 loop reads CSARTSGRAANYEQYF. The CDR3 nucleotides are TGCAGTGCCAGGACTAGCGGGAGGGCCGCCAACTACGAGCAGTACTTC.

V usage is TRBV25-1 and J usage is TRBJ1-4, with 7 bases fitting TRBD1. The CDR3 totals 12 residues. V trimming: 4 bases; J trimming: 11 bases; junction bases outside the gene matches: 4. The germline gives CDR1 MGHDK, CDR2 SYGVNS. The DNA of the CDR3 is TGTGCCAGCAGTGGAGGGGGCGGGAAACTGTTTTTT. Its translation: CASSGGGGKLFF.

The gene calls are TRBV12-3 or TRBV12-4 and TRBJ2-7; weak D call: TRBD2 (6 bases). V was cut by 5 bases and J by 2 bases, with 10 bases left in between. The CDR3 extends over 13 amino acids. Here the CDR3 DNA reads TGTGCCAGCAGTCCCGGCGGGGCCTACGAGCAGTACTTC. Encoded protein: CASSPGGAYEQYF.

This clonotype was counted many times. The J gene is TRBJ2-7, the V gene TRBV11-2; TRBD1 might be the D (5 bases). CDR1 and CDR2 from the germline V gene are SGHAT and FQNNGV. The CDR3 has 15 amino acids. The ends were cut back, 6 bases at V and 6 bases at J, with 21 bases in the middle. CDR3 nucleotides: TGTGCCAGCAGAGAAGCAGGGATTAGTAAGGGCGAGCAGTACTTC. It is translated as CASREAGISKGEQYF. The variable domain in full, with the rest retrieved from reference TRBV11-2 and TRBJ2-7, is EAGVAQSPRYKIIEKRQSVAFWCNPISGHATLYWYQQILGQGPKLLIQFQNNGVVDDSQLPKDRFSAERLKGVDSTLKIQPAKLEDSAVYLCASREAGISKGEQYFGPGTRLTVT.

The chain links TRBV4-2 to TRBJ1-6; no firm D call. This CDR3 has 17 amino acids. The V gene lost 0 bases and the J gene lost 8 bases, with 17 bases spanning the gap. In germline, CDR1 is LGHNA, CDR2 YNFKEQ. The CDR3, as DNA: TGTGCCAGCAGCCAAGATCGGCCTATAAGAACAGATTCACCCCTCCACTTT. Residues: CASSQDRPIRTDSPLHF.

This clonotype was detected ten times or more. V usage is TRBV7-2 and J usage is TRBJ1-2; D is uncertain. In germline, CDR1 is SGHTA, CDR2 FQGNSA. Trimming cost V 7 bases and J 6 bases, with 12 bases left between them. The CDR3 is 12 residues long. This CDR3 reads CASTLTRDGYTF. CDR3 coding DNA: TGTGCCAGCACCTTGACGAGGGATGGCTACACCTTC.

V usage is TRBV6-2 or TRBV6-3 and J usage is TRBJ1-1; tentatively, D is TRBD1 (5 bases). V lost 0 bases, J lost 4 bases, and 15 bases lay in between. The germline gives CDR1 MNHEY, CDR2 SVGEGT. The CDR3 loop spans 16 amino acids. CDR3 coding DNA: TGTGCCAGCAGTTACTCGAGGGGTCGGATCGGCACTGAAGCTTTCTTT. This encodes CASSYSRGRIGTEAFF.

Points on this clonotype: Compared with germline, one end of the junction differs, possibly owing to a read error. Here the CDR3 reads CASSYSGTGVNYGNTF. DNA of the CDR3: TGTGCCAGCAGTTACTCCGGGACAGGAGTCAACTATGGCAACACCTTC. V usage is TRBV6-2 or TRBV6-3 and J usage is TRBJ1-2; 8 nucleotides align to TRBD1. This CDR3 is 16 amino acids long. Germline CDR1 and CDR2: MNHEY and SVGEGT.

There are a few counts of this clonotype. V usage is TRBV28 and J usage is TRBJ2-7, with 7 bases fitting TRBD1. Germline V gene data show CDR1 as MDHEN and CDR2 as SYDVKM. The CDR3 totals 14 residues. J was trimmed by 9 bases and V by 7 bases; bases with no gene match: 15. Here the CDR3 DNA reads TGTGCCAGCACCTCGTGGGACAGAACCAACACGCAGTACTTC. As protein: CASTSWDRTNTQYF.

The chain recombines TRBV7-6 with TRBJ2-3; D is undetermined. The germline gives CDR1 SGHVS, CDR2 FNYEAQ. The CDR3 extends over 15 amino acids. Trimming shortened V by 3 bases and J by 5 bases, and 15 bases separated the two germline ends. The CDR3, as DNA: TGTGCCAGCAGCTTGGAAACCCCGGGCGGAGATACGCAGTATTTT. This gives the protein CASSLETPGGDTQYF. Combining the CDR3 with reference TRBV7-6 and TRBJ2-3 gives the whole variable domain GAGVSQSPRYKVTKRGQDVALRCDPISGHVSLYWYRQALGQGPEFLTYFNYEAQQDKSGLPNDRFSAERPEGSISTLTIQRTEQRDSAMYRCASSLETPGGDTQYFGPGTRLTVL.

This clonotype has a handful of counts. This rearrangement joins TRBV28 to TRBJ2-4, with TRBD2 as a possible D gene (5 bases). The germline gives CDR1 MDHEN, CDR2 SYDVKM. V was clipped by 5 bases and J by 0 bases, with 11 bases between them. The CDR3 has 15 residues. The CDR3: CASSTPGLAKNIQYF. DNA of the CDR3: TGTGCCAGCAGTACACCTGGACTAGCCAAAAACATTCAGTACTTC.

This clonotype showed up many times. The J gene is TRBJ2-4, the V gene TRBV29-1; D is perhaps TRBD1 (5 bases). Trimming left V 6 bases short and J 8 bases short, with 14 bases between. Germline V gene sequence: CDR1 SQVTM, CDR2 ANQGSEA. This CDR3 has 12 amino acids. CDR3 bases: TGCAGCGTCGTGACAGAAGGAGACATTCAGTACTTC. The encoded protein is CSVVTEGDIQYF.

The CDR3 here is CASSPRDRHTYEQYF. CDR3 bases: TGTGCCAGCAGTCCAAGGGACAGGCATACCTACGAGCAGTACTTC. The rearrangement links TRBV6-2 or TRBV6-3 to TRBJ2-7; 8 nucleotides align to TRBD1. Germline CDR1 MNHEY, CDR2 SVGEGT. V lost 5 bases and J lost 2; bases outside the gene matches: 8. The CDR3 is made up of 15 amino acids.

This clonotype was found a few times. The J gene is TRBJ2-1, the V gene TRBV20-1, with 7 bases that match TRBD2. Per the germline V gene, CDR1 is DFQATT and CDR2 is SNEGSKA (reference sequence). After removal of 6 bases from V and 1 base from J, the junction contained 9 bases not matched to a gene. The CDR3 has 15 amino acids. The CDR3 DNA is TGCAGTGCCGTTCCTGGGGGAGGGTCCTACAATGAGCAGTTCTTC. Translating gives CSAVPGGGSYNEQFF.

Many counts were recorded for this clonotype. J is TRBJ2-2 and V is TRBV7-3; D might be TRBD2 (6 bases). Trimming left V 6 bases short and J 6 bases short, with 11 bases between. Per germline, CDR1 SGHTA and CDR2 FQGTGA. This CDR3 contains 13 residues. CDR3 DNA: TGTGCCAGCAGTTGGGGGGTACCCGGGGAGCTGTTTTTT. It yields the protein CASSWGVPGELFF.

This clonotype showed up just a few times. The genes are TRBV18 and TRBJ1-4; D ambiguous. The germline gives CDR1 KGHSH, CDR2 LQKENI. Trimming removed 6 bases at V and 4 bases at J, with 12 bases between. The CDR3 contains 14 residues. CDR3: CASSGSSGNEKLFF. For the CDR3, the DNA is TGTGCCAGCTCCGGGTCGTCTGGTAATGAAAAACTGTTTTTT. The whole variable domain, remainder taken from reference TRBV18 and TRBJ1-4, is NAGVMQNPRHLVRRRGQEARLRCSPMKGHSHVYWYRQLPEEGLKFMVYLQKENIIDESGMPKERFSAEFPKEGPSILRIQQVVRGDSAAYFCASSGSSGNEKLFFGSGTQLSVL.